These T cell receptor beta chains were read from a single sample in a study of control samples from healthy donors and cancer patients. Measured with immunoSEQ multiplex PCR; TCRdb has only the in-frame clones, and not every one. The data contain 150,000 to 200,000 clones, 91% of them singletons. Sequenced: blood. The receptors shown here come from a woman in her twenties or thirties in good health. Each CDR3 is given with its conserved first and last residue. The D gene is left open where the match is weak. Not every row has a clone size; where given, it reads once, few, many or a size class.

abundance: -
v_gene: TRBV5-8
d_gene: TRBD2
j_gene: TRBJ2-1
CDR3nt: TGTGCCAGCAGGTTGACTAGCGGGACCCATCCCCCATACAATGAGCAGTTCTTC
CDR3aa: CASRLTSGTHPPYNEQFF

abundance: -
v_gene: TRBV6-1
d_gene: -
j_gene: TRBJ1-4
CDR3nt: TGTGCCAGCAGTGAAGAAGTCGGAACTAATGAAAAACTGTTTTTT
CDR3aa: CASSEEVGTNEKLFF

abundance: -
v_gene: TRBV5-4
d_gene: TRBD1
j_gene: TRBJ1-4
CDR3nt: TGTGCCAGCAGCTTGGGACAGGGGGGAGGTGAAAAACTGTTTTTT
CDR3aa: CASSLGQGGGEKLFF

abundance: -
v_gene: TRBV4-1
d_gene: TRBD1
j_gene: TRBJ2-7
CDR3nt: TGCGCCAGCAGCCAAGATGGGACAGTTCCCTACGAGCAGTACTTC
CDR3aa: CASSQDGTVPYEQYF

abundance: -
v_gene: TRBV6-2/TRBV6-3
d_gene: TRBD2
j_gene: TRBJ2-3
CDR3nt: TGTGCCAGCAGTTACAGGACTAGCGCCGATGGAGATACGCAGTATTTT
CDR3aa: CASSYRTSADGDTQYF

abundance: -
v_gene: TRBV7-2
d_gene: TRBD1
j_gene: TRBJ1-4
CDR3nt: TGTGCCAGCAGCTCACAGGGGACGACTAATGAAAAACTGTTTTTT
CDR3aa: CASSSQGTTNEKLFF

abundance: -
v_gene: TRBV9
d_gene: TRBD2
j_gene: TRBJ2-7
CDR3nt: TGTGCCAGCAGCGTAGCGGGAGGGCCCGAGCAGTACTTC
CDR3aa: CASSVAGGPEQYF

abundance: -
v_gene: TRBV7-9
d_gene: -
j_gene: TRBJ2-5
CDR3nt: TGTGCCAGCAGCTTAGCGGGAGAGACCCAGTACTTC
CDR3aa: CASSLAGETQYF

abundance: once
v_gene: TRBV3-1/TRBV3-2
d_gene: -
j_gene: TRBJ2-5
CDR3nt: TGTGCCAGCAGCCAAGCTTGGGGGGCCCGAGAGACCCAGTACTTC
CDR3aa: CASSQAWGARETQYF

abundance: -
v_gene: TRBV7-2
d_gene: TRBD1
j_gene: TRBJ1-5
CDR3nt: TGTGCCAGCAGCGACGGACAGGTTAGCAATCAGCCCCAGCATTTT
CDR3aa: CASSDGQVSNQPQHF

abundance: medium-sized
v_gene: TRBV24-1
d_gene: TRBD2
j_gene: TRBJ2-2
CDR3nt: TGTGCCACCAGTGATCGGGGACTAGCGGACACCGGGGAGCTGTTTTTT
CDR3aa: CATSDRGLADTGELFF

abundance: -
v_gene: TRBV5-4
d_gene: TRBD1
j_gene: TRBJ2-1
CDR3nt: TGTGCCAGCAGCTCGAGACAGGGCTATGAGCAGTTCTTC
CDR3aa: CASSSRQGYEQFF

abundance: -
v_gene: TRBV10-3
d_gene: TRBD2
j_gene: TRBJ2-5
CDR3nt: TGTGCCATCAGTGCCAGCGGGAGACTAGAGACCCAGTACTTC
CDR3aa: CAISASGRLETQYF

abundance: -
v_gene: TRBV19
d_gene: -
j_gene: TRBJ1-2
CDR3nt: TGTGCCAGTAGGAGTTACACACACTATGGCTACACCTTC
CDR3aa: CASRSYTHYGYTF

abundance: -
v_gene: TRBV12-3/TRBV12-4
d_gene: -
j_gene: TRBJ2-5
CDR3nt: TGTGCCAGCAGTTTAATCGGGGGGCAGACCCAGTACTTC
CDR3aa: CASSLIGGQTQYF

abundance: few
v_gene: TRBV24-1
d_gene: -
j_gene: TRBJ2-5
CDR3nt: TGTGCCACCAGTGACCCAGGGGGGGTGGAGACCCAGTACTTC
CDR3aa: CATSDPGGVETQYF

abundance: -
v_gene: TRBV5-1
d_gene: -
j_gene: TRBJ1-4
CDR3nt: TGCGCCAGCAGCTTGGTTGGGCCCCCGGGACGCAATGAAAAACTGTTTTTT
CDR3aa: CASSLVGPPGRNEKLFF

abundance: -
v_gene: TRBV5-6
d_gene: -
j_gene: TRBJ2-6
CDR3nt: TGTGCCAGCAGCTACTACAGCTACTCTGGGGCCAACGTCCTGACTTTC
CDR3aa: CASSYYSYSGANVLTF

abundance: -
v_gene: TRBV18
d_gene: TRBD1
j_gene: TRBJ1-2
CDR3nt: TGTGCCAGCTCACCAGGACAGGGTGAGGGCTACACCTTC
CDR3aa: CASSPGQGEGYTF

abundance: -
v_gene: TRBV7-8
d_gene: TRBD1
j_gene: TRBJ1-6
CDR3nt: TGTGCCAGCAGCACTGGACAGGGAAATTCACCCCTCCACTTT
CDR3aa: CASSTGQGNSPLHF

abundance: -
v_gene: TRBV7-9
d_gene: -
j_gene: TRBJ1-4
CDR3nt: TGTGCCAGCAGCTTAGTCCCTAATGAAAAACTGTTTTTT
CDR3aa: CASSLVPNEKLFF

abundance: -
v_gene: TRBV7-3
d_gene: TRBD2
j_gene: TRBJ2-3
CDR3nt: TGTGCCAGCAGCGGACTAGCGGGGGCGGGAGATACGCAGTATTTT
CDR3aa: CASSGLAGAGDTQYF

abundance: -
v_gene: TRBV5-8
d_gene: TRBD1
j_gene: TRBJ2-5
CDR3nt: TGTGCCAGCAGCTTGGGGACAGGTCGGAGACAAGAGACCCAGTACTTC
CDR3aa: CASSLGTGRRQETQYF

abundance: -
v_gene: TRBV5-1
d_gene: -
j_gene: TRBJ1-2
CDR3nt: TGCGCCAGCAGCTTGACGGGAGACGATGGCTACACCTTC
CDR3aa: CASSLTGDDGYTF

abundance: -
v_gene: TRBV28
d_gene: -
j_gene: TRBJ2-7
CDR3nt: TGTGCCAGCAGTTCCCCGCCGGGAGTCGTCTCCTACGAGCAGTACTTC
CDR3aa: CASSSPPGVVSYEQYF

abundance: -
v_gene: TRBV6-1
d_gene: -
j_gene: TRBJ1-2
CDR3nt: TGTGCCAGCAGTGATTTGGGGTTTGGCTACACCTTC
CDR3aa: CASSDLGFGYTF

abundance: -
v_gene: TRBV4-2
d_gene: TRBD2
j_gene: TRBJ2-7
CDR3nt: TGTGCCAGCAGCCAAGAATCCGGGGGGGCCTACGAGCAGTACTTC
CDR3aa: CASSQESGGAYEQYF

abundance: -
v_gene: TRBV7-2
d_gene: TRBD2
j_gene: TRBJ2-3
CDR3nt: TGTGCCAGCAGCTCCGGGGCAGCGGGAAACACAGATACGCAGTATTTT
CDR3aa: CASSSGAAGNTDTQYF

abundance: once
v_gene: TRBV7-2
d_gene: -
j_gene: TRBJ1-3
CDR3nt: TGTGCCAGCAGCTTTACAGGGCCGGGAAACACCATATATTTT
CDR3aa: CASSFTGPGNTIYF

abundance: -
v_gene: TRBV7-3
d_gene: -
j_gene: TRBJ2-3
CDR3nt: TGTGCCAGCAGCTCAAATCCGGGGAGCACAGATACGCAGTATTTT
CDR3aa: CASSSNPGSTDTQYF

abundance: -
v_gene: TRBV4-1
d_gene: TRBD1
j_gene: TRBJ1-2
CDR3nt: TGCGCCAGCAGCCAAGATCCGACAGGGGCCTATGGCTACACCTTC
CDR3aa: CASSQDPTGAYGYTF

abundance: -
v_gene: TRBV7-3
d_gene: TRBD2
j_gene: TRBJ2-7
CDR3nt: TGTGCCAGCAGCATACCTAGCGGGAATAGCTCCTACGAGCAGTACTTC
CDR3aa: CASSIPSGNSSYEQYF

abundance: -
v_gene: TRBV4-3
d_gene: TRBD2
j_gene: TRBJ2-1
CDR3nt: TGCGCCAGCAGCCAAGACGGGAGGGGGTACAATGAGCAGTTCTTC
CDR3aa: CASSQDGRGYNEQFF

abundance: -
v_gene: TRBV6-1
d_gene: -
j_gene: TRBJ1-5
CDR3nt: TGTGCCAGCAGTGAAGACAGGGTTAGAAATCAGCCCCAGCATTTT
CDR3aa: CASSEDRVRNQPQHF

abundance: -
v_gene: TRBV6-2/TRBV6-3
d_gene: TRBD1
j_gene: TRBJ2-7
CDR3nt: TGTGCCAGCAGTACGACAGGGACATACTACGAGCAGTACTTC
CDR3aa: CASSTTGTYYEQYF

abundance: -
v_gene: TRBV30
d_gene: TRBD2
j_gene: TRBJ2-7
CDR3nt: TGTGCCTGGAGTCTAGCGGGAGAGGGTGAGCAGTACTTC
CDR3aa: CAWSLAGEGEQYF

abundance: -
v_gene: TRBV6-2/TRBV6-3
d_gene: TRBD2
j_gene: TRBJ2-5
CDR3nt: TGTGCCAGCAGTAGGCGGGAGGAAGAGACCCAGTACTTC
CDR3aa: CASSRREEETQYF

abundance: few
v_gene: TRBV2
d_gene: TRBD1
j_gene: TRBJ2-5
CDR3nt: TGTGCCAGCAGTGAGGGACAGGGGAGGCCAGAGACCCAGTACTTC
CDR3aa: CASSEGQGRPETQYF

abundance: -
v_gene: TRBV6-1
d_gene: -
j_gene: TRBJ1-2
CDR3nt: TGTGCCAGCAGTGACCAGGGTTCCAACTATGGCTACACCTTC
CDR3aa: CASSDQGSNYGYTF

abundance: -
v_gene: TRBV18
d_gene: -
j_gene: TRBJ1-1
CDR3nt: TGTGCCAGCTCACCAGGCACCGGGACAGAAGCTTTCTTT
CDR3aa: CASSPGTGTEAFF

abundance: -
v_gene: TRBV30
d_gene: -
j_gene: TRBJ2-7
CDR3nt: TGTGCCTGGGCCGGGACAATCGAGCAGTACTTC
CDR3aa: CAWAGTIEQYF

abundance: once
v_gene: TRBV7-9
d_gene: -
j_gene: TRBJ2-4
CDR3nt: TGTGCCAGCAGCTTAGAAGGGGGGTACATTCAGTACTTC
CDR3aa: CASSLEGGYIQYF

abundance: -
v_gene: TRBV29-1
d_gene: -
j_gene: TRBJ2-3
CDR3nt: TGCAGCGTTGAGACAGTTAGAGATACGCAGTATTTT
CDR3aa: CSVETVRDTQYF

abundance: -
v_gene: TRBV10-3
d_gene: TRBD1
j_gene: TRBJ1-5
CDR3nt: TGTGCCATCAGCGACAGGGGGGATCAGCCCCAGCATTTT
CDR3aa: CAISDRGDQPQHF

abundance: -
v_gene: TRBV21-1
d_gene: -
j_gene: TRBJ2-7
CDR3nt: TGTGCCAGCAGCAAAGGGGCCGAGGACAGGGGGCGGCACGAGCAGTACTTC
CDR3aa: CASSKGAEDRGRHEQYF

abundance: -
v_gene: TRBV7-2
d_gene: TRBD1
j_gene: TRBJ2-7
CDR3nt: TGTGCCAGCAGCTTGGTCTTCCAGGGGGCCTACGAGCAGTACTTC
CDR3aa: CASSLVFQGAYEQYF

abundance: -
v_gene: TRBV11-2
d_gene: -
j_gene: TRBJ1-2
CDR3nt: TGTGCCAGCAGCTTACGGTCCAGATCTAACTATGGCTACACCTTC
CDR3aa: CASSLRSRSNYGYTF

abundance: -
v_gene: TRBV9
d_gene: -
j_gene: TRBJ1-1
CDR3nt: TGTGCCAGCAGCGTAGCTGGGGTGAACACTGAAGCTTTCTTT
CDR3aa: CASSVAGVNTEAFF